A selection of T cell receptor beta chains follows, all from one sample in a study of PD-1 blockade in classical Hodgkin lymphoma. Assay: immunoSEQ multiplex PCR; the TCRdb copy retains only in-frame clones and omits some. This table holds under 50,000 clones, 60% to 70% found once. The specimen comprised peripheral blood mononuclear cells (PBMCs), sampled before the fourth cycle of nivolumab. All receptors come from a human donor with classical Hodgkin lymphoma. Both conserved end residues are part of each CDR3. Fields, in order: D gene, V gene, J gene, clone size, CDR3 protein, CDR3 DNA. A D gene is named only where the DNA matches it firmly. Where a row states a size, it is once, few, many or the class of an expanded clone; other rows omit it.

>TRBD2|TRBV6-6|TRBJ2-3|NA
CASSYSLAGADTQYF
TGTGCCAGCAGTTACTCCTTGGCGGGAGCAGATACGCAGTATTTT
>NA|TRBV10-2|TRBJ2-4|NA
CASSEIPGGSKNIQYF
TGCGCCAGCAGTGAAATTCCAGGAGGGTCCAAAAACATTCAGTACTTC
>NA|TRBV7-2|TRBJ2-1|NA
CASSLRTIGQFF
TGTGCCAGCAGCTTAAGGACTATAGGGCAGTTCTTC
>NA|TRBV18|TRBJ1-1|NA
CASSLLSGVTEAFF
TGTGCCAGCTCACTTCTCTCAGGGGTCACTGAAGCTTTCTTT
>NA|TRBV28|TRBJ1-5|NA
CASRLQEDSNQPQHF
TGTGCCAGCAGATTACAGGAAGATAGCAATCAGCCCCAGCATTTT
>NA|TRBV6-1|TRBJ1-2|few
CASRDSQHNYGYTF
TGTGCCAGCAGGGACAGCCAACATAACTATGGCTACACCTTC
>NA|TRBV7-2|TRBJ2-5|NA
CASSPADRRQETQYF
TGTGCCAGCAGCCCCGCAGACAGGAGACAAGAGACCCAGTACTTC
>TRBD2|TRBV5-1|TRBJ2-3|NA
CASSLAGLAGQDTQYF
TGCGCCAGCAGCTTGGCCGGTCTAGCGGGGCAAGATACGCAGTATTTT
>NA|TRBV7-2|TRBJ1-5|NA
CASSLVGPPEPQHF
TGTGCCAGCAGCTTAGTTGGCCCCCCGGAGCCCCAGCATTTT
>TRBD1|TRBV28|TRBJ2-5|once
CASSLGTGESETQYF
TGTGCCAGCAGTTTAGGGACAGGGGAAAGTGAGACCCAGTACTTC
>NA|TRBV18|TRBJ1-5|NA
CASSQMGRGGQPQHF
TGTGCCAGCTCCCAAATGGGCAGGGGAGGTCAGCCCCAGCATTTT
>NA|TRBV28|TRBJ1-2|NA
CASSLTGKNDGYTF
TGTGCCAGCAGTTTAACGGGCAAAAACGACGGCTACACCTTC
>NA|TRBV5-5|TRBJ1-1|NA
CASSQDLGGLGGAFF
TGTGCCAGCAGCCAAGATCTGGGAGGCCTCGGGGGAGCTTTCTTT
>NA|TRBV30|TRBJ2-4|NA
CAWSQPSTGNIQYF
TGTGCCTGGAGTCAACCCTCGACAGGAAACATTCAGTACTTC
>NA|TRBV5-1|TRBJ1-2|few
CASSLGQSYGYTF
TGCGCCAGCAGCTTGGGACAGTCCTATGGCTACACCTTC
>TRBD2|TRBV6-5|TRBJ2-7|NA
CASSYSSGGAAYEQYF
TGTGCCAGCAGTTACTCTAGCGGGGGGGCCGCCTACGAGCAGTACTTC
>TRBD1|TRBV5-1|TRBJ1-4|medium-sized
CASSLAGQTTNEKLFF
TGCGCCAGCAGCTTGGCGGGACAGACAACTAATGAAAAACTGTTTTTT
>NA|TRBV1|TRBJ1-1|NA
CTSSQGGSGGVKSTEAFF
TGCACCAGCAGCCAAGGAGGATCAGGAGGGGTAAAATCCACTGAAGCTTTCTTT
>NA|TRBV10-3|TRBJ1-1|once
CAISESTRQNTEAFF
TGTGCCATCAGTGAGTCGACCCGGCAGAACACTGAAGCTTTCTTT
>NA|TRBV7-2|TRBJ1-4|NA
CASSLERQVYEKLFF
TGTGCCAGCAGCTTAGAGCGGCAGGTATATGAAAAACTGTTTTTT
>TRBD2|TRBV11-2|TRBJ2-5|medium-sized
CASSPGLAETQYF
TGTGCCAGCAGCCCGGGACTAGCGGAGACCCAGTACTTC
>NA|TRBV5-6|TRBJ1-3|few
CASSLSSLYSGNTIYF
TGTGCCAGCAGCTTGTCCTCCCTGTACTCTGGAAACACCATATATTTT
>TRBD1|TRBV28|TRBJ2-1|few
CASIPGGTGYYNEQFF
TGTGCCAGCATTCCCGGCGGGACAGGGTACTACAATGAGCAGTTCTTC
>NA|TRBV7-2|TRBJ1-2|NA
CASSLELQVYYGYTF
TGTGCCAGCAGCTTAGAGCTGCAGGTTTACTATGGCTACACCTTC
>NA|TRBV7-9|TRBJ2-1|NA
CASSLEGTLLVNEQFF
TGTGCCAGCAGCTTAGAAGGTACACTACTAGTCAATGAGCAGTTCTTC
>TRBD2|TRBV11-3|TRBJ2-1|NA
CASSSGLAGPSGEQFF
TGTGCCAGCAGCTCGGGACTAGCGGGACCCTCGGGGGAGCAGTTCTTC
>TRBD1|TRBV7-9|TRBJ2-5|NA
CASSLEGTVPMETQYF
TGTGCCAGCAGCTTAGAAGGGACAGTACCAATGGAGACCCAGTACTTC
>TRBD2|TRBV5-1|TRBJ2-5|NA
CASSFRGGQETQYF
TGCGCCAGCAGCTTCCGGGGGGGCCAAGAGACCCAGTACTTC